This paragraph reports one TCR beta chain. The data were obtained in a study of blood T cell repertoires in COVID-19. Repertoires were generated with immunoSEQ multiplex PCR, while TCRdb's copy carries only in-frame clones and drops some. The sample has more than 200,000 clones, 75% to 85% seen once. The CDR3 totals 13 residues. Trimming cost V 2 bases and J 16 bases; bases outside gene matches: 11. The germline V gene encodes CDR1 SGHTA and CDR2 FQGNSA. This receptor was obtained from a man aged 25 to 45 with acute COVID-19. The chain combines TRBV7-2 with TRBJ2-1; TRBD2 aligns across 7 bases. Sequencing input: PBMCs or T cells enriched from blood (not recorded which). The CDR3 is CASSLTRGWGFFF. CDR3 nucleotides: TGTGCCAGCAGCTTAACGCGGGGGTGGGGATTTTTCTTC.